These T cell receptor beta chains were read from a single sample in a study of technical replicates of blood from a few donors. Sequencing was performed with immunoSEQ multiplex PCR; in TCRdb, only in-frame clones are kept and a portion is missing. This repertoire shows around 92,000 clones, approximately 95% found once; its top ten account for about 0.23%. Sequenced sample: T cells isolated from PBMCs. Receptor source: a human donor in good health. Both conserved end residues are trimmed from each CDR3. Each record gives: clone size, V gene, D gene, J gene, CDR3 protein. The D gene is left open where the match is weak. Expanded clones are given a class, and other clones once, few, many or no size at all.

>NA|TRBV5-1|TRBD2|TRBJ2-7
ASSLSTGLAGAEQY
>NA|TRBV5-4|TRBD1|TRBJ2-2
ASSFQGAWTGELF
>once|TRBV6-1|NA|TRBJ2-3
ASSRDSGTDTQY
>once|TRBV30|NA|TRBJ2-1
AWSVLGPGEQF
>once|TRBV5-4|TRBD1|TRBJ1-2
ASSPDRGQQGYT
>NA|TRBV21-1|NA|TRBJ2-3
ASSIGGGLWYADTQY
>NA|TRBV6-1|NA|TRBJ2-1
ASSELSNEQF
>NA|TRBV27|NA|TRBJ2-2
ASRRATVTGELF
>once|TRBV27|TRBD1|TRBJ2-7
ASSLFYRGLYEQY
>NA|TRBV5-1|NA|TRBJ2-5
ASSLGGRMGETQY
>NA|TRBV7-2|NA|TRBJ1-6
ASSSPGGTVDNSPLH
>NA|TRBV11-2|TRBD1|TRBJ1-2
ASSHPTGDYGYT
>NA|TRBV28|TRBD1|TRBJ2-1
ASSWDRGNEQF
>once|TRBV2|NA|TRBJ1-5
ASSERDSGPQH
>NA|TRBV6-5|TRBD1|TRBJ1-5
ASRTRGQGALAQH
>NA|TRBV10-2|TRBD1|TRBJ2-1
ASSESGTEHNEQF
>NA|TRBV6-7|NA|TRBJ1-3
ASRGGTGNTIY
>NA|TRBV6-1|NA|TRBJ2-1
ASSERSRLGDNEQF
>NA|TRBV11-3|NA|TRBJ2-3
ASSLVNMDTQY
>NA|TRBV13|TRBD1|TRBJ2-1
ASSPDRGPSNEQF
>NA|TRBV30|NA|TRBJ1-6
AWGIRVDSPLH
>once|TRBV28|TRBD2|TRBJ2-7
ASSFLAGQYEQY
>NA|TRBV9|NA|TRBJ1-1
ASSVEPQGTEAF
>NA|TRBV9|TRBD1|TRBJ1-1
ASSARQGTVAEAF
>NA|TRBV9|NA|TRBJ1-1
ASSVGEFATEAF
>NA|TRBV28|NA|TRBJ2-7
ASSFPFIPTANTYEQY
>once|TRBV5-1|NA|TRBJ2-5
ASRIDAGGTQY
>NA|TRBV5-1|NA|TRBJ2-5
ASSFTSGQETQY
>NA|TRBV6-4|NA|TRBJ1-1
ASSDSGRGAEAF
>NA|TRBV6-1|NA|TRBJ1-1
ASRPLRGNTEAF
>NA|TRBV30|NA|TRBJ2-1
AWSAGNNEQF
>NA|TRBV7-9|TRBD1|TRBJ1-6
ASSLGTGGDSPLH
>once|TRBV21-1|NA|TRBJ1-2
ASSRHRDHYGYT
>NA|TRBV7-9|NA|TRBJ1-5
ASSAGLSGIQPQH